The 20 T cell receptor beta chains presented below share a single source sample, sequenced in a study of blood T cell repertoires in COVID-19. Assay: immunoSEQ multiplex PCR; the TCRdb copy retains only in-frame clones and omits some. The table includes fewer than 350,000 clones, 70% to 90% detected once. Sequencing was performed on peripheral blood. The source is a man aged 18 to 30 with active or convalescent COVID-19.

This chain uses TRBV19 with TRBJ1-2, with 7 bases lining up with TRBD1. CDR1 and CDR2 (germline): LNHDA, SQIVND (reference sequence). The CDR3 has 13 amino acids. V lost 6 bases to trimming and J lost 4 bases; unmatched junction nucleotides: 5. The CDR3: CASRPGGIYGYTF. The CDR3 DNA reads as TGTGCCAGTAGGCCAGGGGGAATCTATGGCTACACCTTC.

The chain combines TRBV12-3 or TRBV12-4 with TRBJ2-7; possible D gene TRBD1, 5 bases. This CDR3 is 13 amino acids long. Between the trimmed V and J ends, which lost 3 bases and 6 bases, there was a span of 12 bases. CDR3 in amino acids: CASSFRQGAEQYF. The CDR3 DNA reads TGTGCCAGCAGTTTTCGGCAGGGCGCCGAGCAGTACTTC.

The chain carries TRBV6-5 and TRBJ1-1, with D possibly being TRBD1 (5 bases). The CDR3 covers 11 residues. Trimming left V 8 bases short and J 8 bases short, with 12 bases between. Germline CDR1 and CDR2: MNHEY and SVGAGI. The CDR3 DNA is TGTGCCAGCCAGCGGGGCTCGGAAGCTTTCTTT. Its translation is CASQRGSEAFF.

V is TRBV6-1 and J is TRBJ2-1; 12 nucleotides agree with TRBD2. This CDR3 contains 18 residues. Trimming removed 4 bases from V and 3 bases from J; junction bases left unmatched: 10. The germline V gene encodes CDR1 MNHNS and CDR2 SASEGT. The CDR3: CASSGPLAGGQRYNEQFF. The CDR3 bases are TGTGCCAGCAGTGGTCCCCTAGCGGGGGGGCAGCGCTACAATGAGCAGTTCTTC.

This clone was observed a handful of times. The chain links TRBV9 to TRBJ2-2; 8 positions match TRBD1. Trimming removed 3 bases from V and 3 bases from J; junction bases left unmatched: 4. The length of the CDR3 is 15 residues. Germline values: CDR1 SGDLS, CDR2 YYNGEE. The CDR3 sequence is CASSEQGAHTGELFF. The CDR3 bases are TGTGCCAGCAGCGAGCAGGGGGCGCACACCGGGGAGCTGTTTTTT.

CDR3 coding DNA: TGTGCCAGCAGCCAAGATGTAAGGGGCACTGAAGCTTTCTTT. The encoded protein is CASSQDVRGTEAFF. The rearrangement uses TRBV4-2 and TRBJ1-1, with D perhaps TRBD1 (5 bases). Germline V gene lookup returns CDR1 LGHNA and CDR2 YNFKEQ. V dropped 0 bases and J dropped 4 bases, with 9 bases sitting between them. This CDR3 contains 14 residues.

This chain uses TRBV10-3 with TRBJ1-1; no clear D gene. Trimming took 2 bases from V and 1 from J, leaving 5 bases between them. The CDR3 totals 13 residues. CDR1 and CDR2 (germline): ENHRY, SYGVKD. CDR3 coding DNA: TGTGCCATCAGTGAGAGAGGGAACACTGAAGCTTTCTTT. Its translation is CAISERGNTEAFF.

V and J are TRBV5-8 and TRBJ2-3; a possible D gene is TRBD2 (6 bases). The V gene lost 4 bases and the J gene lost 5 bases, with 14 bases spanning the gap. Germline loops: CDR1 SGHTS, CDR2 YDEGEE. The CDR3 contains 14 residues. Written as DNA, the CDR3 is TGTGCCAGCAGCCCCTTCTGGGGGGAAGATACGCAGTATTTT. It translates to CASSPFWGEDTQYF.

The chain carries TRBV18 and TRBJ1-1; a possible D gene is TRBD1 (6 bases). The CDR3 contains 15 residues. The germline V and J ends were trimmed by 5 bases and 1 base, with 14 bases remaining between them. Germline-derived CDR1 and CDR2 are KGHSH and LQKENI. DNA of the CDR3: TGTGCCAGCTCAGAACAGGGAGGGCGGAACACTGAAGCTTTCTTT. It translates to CASSEQGGRNTEAFF.

The chain carries TRBV5-4 and TRBJ1-6; tentatively, D is TRBD1 (5 bases). Germline CDR1 and CDR2: SGHNT and YYREEE (reference sequence). This CDR3 contains 15 residues. V was cut by 0 bases and J by 4 bases, with 8 bases left in between. The DNA for the CDR3 is TGTGCCAGCAGCTTGGCTGGGGGGTATAATTCACCCCTCCACTTT. It specifies CASSLAGGYNSPLHF.

The rearrangement uses TRBV6-5 and TRBJ2-2; the match to TRBD1 covers 9 bases. V lost 5 bases and J lost 5; bases outside the gene matches: 6. Per germline, CDR1 MNHEY and CDR2 SVGAGI. This CDR3 region has 15 residues. The CDR3, as DNA: TGTGCCAGCAGTCGGGGACAGGGAAGAACCGGGGAGCTGTTTTTT. Translated, it gives CASSRGQGRTGELFF.

The chain employs TRBV27 and TRBJ1-1, with TRBD1 as a possible D gene (5 bases). V lost 5 bases and J lost 1, with 14 bases in between. The CDR3 is 15 residues long. CDR1 and CDR2 from the germline V gene are MNHEY and SMNVEV (reference sequence). This chain's CDR3 is CASSGSGRGNTEAFF. The CDR3 DNA reads TGTGCCAGCAGTGGGTCAGGGAGGGGGAACACTGAAGCTTTCTTT.

V gene TRBV29-1 combines with J gene TRBJ2-1; 8 bases map to TRBD1. With V trimmed by 3 bases and J by 3 bases, 7 bases remained unmatched. Germline V gives CDR1 SQVTM, CDR2 ANQGSEA. The CDR3 has 15 amino acids. The CDR3 sequence is CSVDIPGGIYNEQFF. The CDR3 DNA follows: TGCAGCGTTGATATTCCAGGGGGCATCTACAATGAGCAGTTCTTC.

V gene TRBV7-2 combines with J gene TRBJ1-1; 7 nucleotides agree with TRBD1. Germline V CDR1 and CDR2: SGHTA, FQGNSA. This CDR3 is 15 amino acids long. Trimming removed 5 bases from V and 3 bases from J; junction bases left unmatched: 9. The CDR3 coding sequence is TGTGCCAGCAGCAACAGGGGAGTGGCTTACACTGAAGCTTTCTTT. It codes for CASSNRGVAYTEAFF.

V is TRBV11-3 and J is TRBJ2-1; D perhaps matches TRBD2 (6 bases). V lost 5 bases and J 3 bases, leaving 20 bases between the germline ends. CDR1 is SGHNT and CDR2 is YENEEA in the germline V gene. CDR3 length equals 17 residues. Here the CDR3 DNA reads TGTGCCAGCAGCCCCTCGGTCGGAGGGAGAAACTACAATGAGCAGTTCTTC. Amino acid sequence: CASSPSVGGRNYNEQFF.

V gene TRBV5-4 combines with J gene TRBJ1-1, with D possibly TRBD1 on 5 matching bases. The CDR3 has 16 amino acids. Germline V lookup: CDR1 SGHNT, CDR2 YYREEE (reference sequence). V was pared by 4 bases and J by 4 bases, with 20 bases between. The CDR3 protein is CASSQSSGKGGTEAFF. The CDR3 coding sequence is TGTGCCAGCAGCCAATCTTCAGGGAAGGGTGGCACTGAAGCTTTCTTT.

This rearrangement joins TRBV6-1 to TRBJ1-3; 11 nucleotides agree with TRBD1. Looked up from germline, CDR1 is MNHNS and CDR2 is SASEGT. The CDR3 has 16 residues. With V trimmed by 3 bases and J by 4 bases, 5 bases remained unmatched. The CDR3 sequence is CASSERTGGRGNTIYF. The CDR3 DNA is TGTGCCAGCAGTGAGCGGACAGGGGGCAGGGGAAACACCATATATTTT.

This clone was picked up a small number of times. The CDR3 sequence: CAISPGESNEKLFF. As DNA, the CDR3 is TGTGCCATCAGCCCAGGGGAATCTAATGAAAAACTGTTTTTT. This chain links TRBV10-3 with TRBJ1-4; a possible D gene is TRBD1 (6 bases). This CDR3 spans 14 amino acids. Germline V CDR1 and CDR2: ENHRY, SYGVKD. V was trimmed by 6 bases and J by 3 bases, leaving 11 bases between them.

The rearrangement uses TRBV7-7 and TRBJ2-1; 9 bases line up with TRBD2. The CDR3 extends over 16 amino acids. Trimming cost V 0 bases and J 8 bases; bases outside gene matches: 8. Looked up from germline, CDR1 is SSHAT and CDR2 is FNYEAQ (reference sequence). The CDR3 nucleotides read TGTGCCAGCAGCTTAGCAGCGGGGGGCGCTGGTGATGAGCAGTTCTTC. It codes for CASSLAAGGAGDEQFF.

The genes are TRBV11-2 and TRBJ2-7; D remains ambiguous. Germline V gives CDR1 SGHAT, CDR2 FQNNGV. Trimming shortened V by 3 bases and J by 2 bases, and 2 bases separated the two germline ends. The CDR3 spans 11 residues. CDR3 loop: CASSFTYEQYF. In DNA form, the CDR3 reads TGTGCCAGCAGCTTCACCTACGAGCAGTACTTC.